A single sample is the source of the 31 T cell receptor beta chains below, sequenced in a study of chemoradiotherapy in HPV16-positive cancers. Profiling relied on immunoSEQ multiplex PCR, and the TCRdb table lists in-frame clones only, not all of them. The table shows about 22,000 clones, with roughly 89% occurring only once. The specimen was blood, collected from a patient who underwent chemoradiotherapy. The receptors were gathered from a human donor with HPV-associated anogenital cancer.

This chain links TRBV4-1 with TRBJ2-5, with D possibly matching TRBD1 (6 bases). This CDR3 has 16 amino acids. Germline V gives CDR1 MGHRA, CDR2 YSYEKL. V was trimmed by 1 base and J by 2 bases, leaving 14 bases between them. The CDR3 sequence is CASSQGSGGAQETQYF. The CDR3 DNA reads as TGCGCCAGCAGCCAAGGAAGTGGGGGCGCTCAAGAGACCCAGTACTTC.

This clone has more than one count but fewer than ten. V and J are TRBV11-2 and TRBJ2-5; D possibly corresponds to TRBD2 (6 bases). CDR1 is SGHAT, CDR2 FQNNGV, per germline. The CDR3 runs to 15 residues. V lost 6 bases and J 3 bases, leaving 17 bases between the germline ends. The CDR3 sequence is CASSSRASEKETQYF. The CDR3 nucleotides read TGTGCCAGCAGTTCGAGGGCTAGCGAAAAAGAGACCCAGTACTTC.

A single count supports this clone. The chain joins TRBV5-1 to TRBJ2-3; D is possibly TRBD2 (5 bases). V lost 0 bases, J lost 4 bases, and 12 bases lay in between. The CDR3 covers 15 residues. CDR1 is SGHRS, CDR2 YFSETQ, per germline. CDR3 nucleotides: TGCGCCAGCAGCTTGGACTCAGCGGTGTCAGATACGCAGTATTTT. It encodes CASSLDSAVSDTQYF.

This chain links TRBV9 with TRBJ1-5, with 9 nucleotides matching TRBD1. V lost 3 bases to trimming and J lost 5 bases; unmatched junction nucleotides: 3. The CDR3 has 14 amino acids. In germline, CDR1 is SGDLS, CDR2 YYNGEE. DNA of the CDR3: TGTGCCAGCAGCGGGGGACAGGGTGATCAGCCCCAGCATTTT. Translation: CASSGGQGDQPQHF.

Written as DNA, the CDR3 is TGTGCCAGCAGTTTAGTGGGCGAACCACATGAGCAGTTCTTC. Translated, it gives CASSLVGEPHEQFF. This chain uses TRBV28 with TRBJ2-1; D not resolved. V was trimmed by 2 bases and J by 8 bases, leaving 13 bases between them. The CDR3 sequence is 14 residues long. Germline CDR1 is MDHEN and CDR2 is SYDVKM.

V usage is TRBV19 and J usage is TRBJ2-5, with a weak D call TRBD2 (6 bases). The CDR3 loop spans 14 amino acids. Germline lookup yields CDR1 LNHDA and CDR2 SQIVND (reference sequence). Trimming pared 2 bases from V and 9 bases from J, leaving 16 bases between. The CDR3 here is CASSISAGGAAQYF. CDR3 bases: TGTGCCAGTAGTATATCCGCCGGCGGGGCGGCCCAGTACTTC.

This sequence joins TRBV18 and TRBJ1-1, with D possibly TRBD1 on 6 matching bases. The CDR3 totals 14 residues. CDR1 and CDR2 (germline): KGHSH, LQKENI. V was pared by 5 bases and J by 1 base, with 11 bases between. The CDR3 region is CASSVQGPNTEAFF. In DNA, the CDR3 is TGTGCCAGCTCAGTACAGGGACCGAACACTGAAGCTTTCTTT.

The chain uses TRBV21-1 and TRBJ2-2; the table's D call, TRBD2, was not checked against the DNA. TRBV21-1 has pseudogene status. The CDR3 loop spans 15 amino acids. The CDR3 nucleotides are TGTGCCAGCAGCTCTAGCGGGATCTACACCGGGGAGCTGTTTTTT. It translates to CASSSSGIYTGELFF.

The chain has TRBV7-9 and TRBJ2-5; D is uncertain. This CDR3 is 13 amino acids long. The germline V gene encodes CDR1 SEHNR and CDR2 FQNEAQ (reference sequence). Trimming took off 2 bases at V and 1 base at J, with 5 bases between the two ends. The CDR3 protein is CASSLNSQETQYF. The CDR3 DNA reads TGTGCCAGCAGCTTAAACAGCCAAGAGACCCAGTACTTC.

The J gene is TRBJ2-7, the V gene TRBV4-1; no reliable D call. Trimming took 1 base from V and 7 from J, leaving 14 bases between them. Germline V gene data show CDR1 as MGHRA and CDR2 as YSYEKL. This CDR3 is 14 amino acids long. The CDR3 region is CASSQGRVLGEQYF. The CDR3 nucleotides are TGCGCCAGCAGCCAAGGAAGGGTCCTGGGGGAGCAGTACTTC.

The CDR3 loop is CASSLELVGGFRANVLTF. The CDR3, as DNA: TGTGCCAGCAGCTTAGAACTGGTAGGGGGCTTTAGGGCCAACGTCCTGACTTTC. The rearrangement joins TRBV7-2 to TRBJ2-6; 7 bases agree with TRBD1. From germline, CDR1 is SGHTA and CDR2 FQGNSA. V lost 1 base to trimming and J lost 5 bases; unmatched junction nucleotides: 11. The CDR3 runs to 18 residues.

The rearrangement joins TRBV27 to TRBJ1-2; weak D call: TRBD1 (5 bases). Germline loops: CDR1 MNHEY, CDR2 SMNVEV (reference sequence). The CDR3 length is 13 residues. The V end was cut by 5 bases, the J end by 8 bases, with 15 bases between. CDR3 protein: CASSPDSSRGYTF. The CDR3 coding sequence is TGTGCCAGCAGTCCAGACAGCTCTAGGGGCTACACCTTC.

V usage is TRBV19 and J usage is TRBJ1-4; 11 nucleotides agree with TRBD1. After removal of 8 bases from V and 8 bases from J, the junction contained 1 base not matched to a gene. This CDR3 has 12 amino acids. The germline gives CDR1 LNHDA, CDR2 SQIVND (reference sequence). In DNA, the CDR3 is TGTGCCAGTCGGACAGGGGGCGAAAAACTGTTTTTT. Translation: CASRTGGEKLFF.

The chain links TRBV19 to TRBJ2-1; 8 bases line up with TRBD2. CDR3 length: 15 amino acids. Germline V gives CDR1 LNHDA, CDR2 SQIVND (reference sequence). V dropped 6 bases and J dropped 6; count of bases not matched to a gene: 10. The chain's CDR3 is CASSPPTSGLNEQFF. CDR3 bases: TGTGCCAGTAGCCCACCAACTAGCGGCCTCAATGAGCAGTTCTTC.

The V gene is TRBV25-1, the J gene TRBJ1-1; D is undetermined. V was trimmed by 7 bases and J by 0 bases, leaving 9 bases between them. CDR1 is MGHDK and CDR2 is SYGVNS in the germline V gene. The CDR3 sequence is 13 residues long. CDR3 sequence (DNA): TGTGCCAGCAAACCAGTCATGAACACTGAAGCTTTCTTT. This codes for CASKPVMNTEAFF.

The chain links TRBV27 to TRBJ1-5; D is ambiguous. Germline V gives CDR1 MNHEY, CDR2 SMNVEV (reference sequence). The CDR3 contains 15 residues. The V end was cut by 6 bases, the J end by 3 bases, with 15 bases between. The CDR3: CASSPEGALNQPQHF. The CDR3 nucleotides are TGTGCCAGCAGCCCCGAGGGCGCTCTCAATCAGCCCCAGCATTTT.

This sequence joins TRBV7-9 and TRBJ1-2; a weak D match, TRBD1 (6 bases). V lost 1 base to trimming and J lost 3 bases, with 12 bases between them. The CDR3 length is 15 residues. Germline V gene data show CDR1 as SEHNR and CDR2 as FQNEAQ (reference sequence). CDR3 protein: CASSLVGGADYGYTF. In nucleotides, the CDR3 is TGTGCCAGCAGCTTAGTGGGGGGCGCAGACTATGGCTACACCTTC.

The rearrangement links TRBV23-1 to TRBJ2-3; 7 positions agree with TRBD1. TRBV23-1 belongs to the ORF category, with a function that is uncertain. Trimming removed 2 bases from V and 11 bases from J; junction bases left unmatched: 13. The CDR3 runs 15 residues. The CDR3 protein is CASSQLVPGQLLQYF. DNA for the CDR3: TGCGCCAGCAGTCAACTGGTCCCGGGACAGCTCCTGCAGTATTTT.

CDR3 bases: TGCGCCAGCAGCCAAACTAGACAGGGGAATCAGCCCCAGCATTTT. This codes for CASSQTRQGNQPQHF. The V gene is TRBV4-1, the J gene TRBJ1-5; TRBD1 matches at 8 bases. The CDR3 has 15 residues. Trimming at V came to 2 bases and at J to 4 bases, leaving 4 bases not matched to a gene. Looked up from germline, CDR1 is MGHRA and CDR2 is YSYEKL.

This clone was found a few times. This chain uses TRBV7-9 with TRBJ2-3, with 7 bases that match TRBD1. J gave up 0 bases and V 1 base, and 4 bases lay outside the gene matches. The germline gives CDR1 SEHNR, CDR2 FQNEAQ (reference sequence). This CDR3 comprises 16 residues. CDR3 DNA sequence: TGTGCCAGCAGCTTAGGGGACAGAACTAGCACAGATACGCAGTATTTT. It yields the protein CASSLGDRTSTDTQYF.

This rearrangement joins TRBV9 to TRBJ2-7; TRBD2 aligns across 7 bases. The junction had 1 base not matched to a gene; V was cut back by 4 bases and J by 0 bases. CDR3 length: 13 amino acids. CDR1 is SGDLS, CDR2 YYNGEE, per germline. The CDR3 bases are TGTGCCAGCAGCCGCGGGGGCTCCTACGAGCAGTACTTC. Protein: CASSRGGSYEQYF.

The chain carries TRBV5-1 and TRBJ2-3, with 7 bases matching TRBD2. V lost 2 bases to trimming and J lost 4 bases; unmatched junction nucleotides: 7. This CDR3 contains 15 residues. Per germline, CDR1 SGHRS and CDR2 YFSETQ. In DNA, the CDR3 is TGCGCCAGCAGCTTTTCACCCGGGGGGTCAGATACGCAGTATTTT. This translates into CASSFSPGGSDTQYF.

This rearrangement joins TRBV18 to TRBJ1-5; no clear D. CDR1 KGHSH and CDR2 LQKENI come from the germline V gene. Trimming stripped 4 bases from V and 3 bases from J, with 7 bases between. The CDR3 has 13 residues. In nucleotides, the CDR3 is TGTGCCAGCTCACTTCAGAACAATCAGCCCCAGCATTTT. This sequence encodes CASSLQNNQPQHF.

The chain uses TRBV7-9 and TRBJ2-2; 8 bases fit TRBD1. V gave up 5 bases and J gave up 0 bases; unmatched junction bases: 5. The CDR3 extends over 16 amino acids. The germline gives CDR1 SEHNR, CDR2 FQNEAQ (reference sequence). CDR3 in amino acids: CASSPGQGANTGELFF. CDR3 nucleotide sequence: TGTGCCAGCAGCCCAGGACAGGGTGCGAACACCGGGGAGCTGTTTTTT.

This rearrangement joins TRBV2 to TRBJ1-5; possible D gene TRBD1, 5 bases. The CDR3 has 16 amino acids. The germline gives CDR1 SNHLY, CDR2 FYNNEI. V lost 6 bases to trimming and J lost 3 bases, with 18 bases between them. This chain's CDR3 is CASRGGAGNANQPQHF. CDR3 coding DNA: TGTGCCAGCAGGGGGGGAGCAGGGAATGCCAATCAGCCCCAGCATTTT.

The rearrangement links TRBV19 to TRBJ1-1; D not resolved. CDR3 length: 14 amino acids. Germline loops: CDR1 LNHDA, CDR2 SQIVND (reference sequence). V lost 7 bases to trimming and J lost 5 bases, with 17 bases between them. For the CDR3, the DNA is TGTGCCAGTAATGCCGCATGGGTAGGGACTGAAGCTTTCTTT. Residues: CASNAAWVGTEAFF.

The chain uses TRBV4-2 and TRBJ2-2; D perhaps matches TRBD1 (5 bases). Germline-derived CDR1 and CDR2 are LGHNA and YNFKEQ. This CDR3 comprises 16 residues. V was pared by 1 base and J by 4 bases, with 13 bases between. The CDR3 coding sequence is TGTGCCAGCAGCCAAGTCCAGGGCAGGGTCACCGGGGAGCTGTTTTTT. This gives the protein CASSQVQGRVTGELFF.

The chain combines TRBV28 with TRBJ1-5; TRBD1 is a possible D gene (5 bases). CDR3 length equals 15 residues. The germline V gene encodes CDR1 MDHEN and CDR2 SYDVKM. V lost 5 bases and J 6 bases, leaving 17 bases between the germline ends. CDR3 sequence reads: CASSRSGGGGQPQHF. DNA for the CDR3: TGTGCCAGCAGTCGAAGCGGGGGAGGTGGTCAGCCCCAGCATTTT.

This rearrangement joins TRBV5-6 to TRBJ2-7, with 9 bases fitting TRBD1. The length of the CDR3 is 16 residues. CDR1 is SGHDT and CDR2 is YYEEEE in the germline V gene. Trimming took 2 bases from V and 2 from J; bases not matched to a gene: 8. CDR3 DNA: TGTGCCAGCAGCTTAACCGGGACAGGGTACACCTACGAGCAGTACTTC. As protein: CASSLTGTGYTYEQYF.

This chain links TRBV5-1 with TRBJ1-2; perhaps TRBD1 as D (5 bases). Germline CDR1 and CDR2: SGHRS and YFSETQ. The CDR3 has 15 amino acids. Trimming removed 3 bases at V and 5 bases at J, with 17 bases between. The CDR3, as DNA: TGCGCCAGCAGCTCGGTCAGTGACAGCGAATATGGCTACACCTTC. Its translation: CASSSVSDSEYGYTF.

The CDR3 nucleotides are TGTGCCAGCAGTACCGGGACAGAGAACACCGGGGAGCTGTTTTTT. This gives the protein CASSTGTENTGELFF. The genes are TRBV27 and TRBJ2-2; 7 nucleotides agree with TRBD1. The CDR3 loop spans 15 amino acids. V gave up 5 bases and J gave up 1 base; unmatched junction bases: 4. CDR1 and CDR2 from the germline V gene are MNHEY and SMNVEV (reference sequence).